One and the same sample provided the 16 T cell receptor beta chains below, sequenced in a study of cytomegalovirus exposure and HLA in healthy donors. The PCR made use of 60 Vbeta and 13 Jbeta primers. Assay: immunoSEQ multiplex PCR; the TCRdb copy retains only in-frame clones and omits some. The data contain more than 150,000 clones, less than 90% of them singletons. The sample taken for sequencing was PBMCs. These receptors originate from a girl under three years old in good health and CMV-seronegative.

This clone has more than one count but fewer than ten. The rearrangement links TRBV2 to TRBJ1-1; 7 bases align to TRBD1. Losses at the gene ends were 6 bases for V and 4 bases for J; bases not matched to a gene: 8. Germline values: CDR1 SNHLY, CDR2 FYNNEI. The CDR3 length is 14 residues. The CDR3 nucleotides read TGTGCCAGCAGCAGAGGACAGGTTGGCACTGAAGCTTTCTTT. Amino acids: CASSRGQVGTEAFF.

The genes are TRBV5-1 and TRBJ2-1; 9 bases fit TRBD2. V trimming: 4 bases; J trimming: 7 bases; junction bases outside the gene matches: 12. The germline V gene has CDR1 SGHRS and CDR2 YFSETQ. This CDR3 contains 16 residues. The CDR3, as DNA: TGCGCCAGCAGCGGAGCCGGGACTAGCTTTACAAATGAGCAGTTCTTC. It codes for CASSGAGTSFTNEQFF.

The chain uses TRBV5-6 and TRBJ2-7, with D possibly being TRBD1 (5 bases). The germline V and J ends were trimmed by 4 bases and 0 bases, with 14 bases remaining between them. The CDR3 covers 15 residues. The germline CDR1 and CDR2 sequences are SGHDT and YYEEEE. The DNA for the CDR3 is TGTGCCAGCAGCGAGCTAGGGGTGAGCTCCTACGAGCAGTACTTC. This translates into CASSELGVSSYEQYF.

The rearrangement joins TRBV5-8 to TRBJ2-7; 10 bases map to TRBD1. This CDR3 region has 15 residues. Per germline, CDR1 SGHTS and CDR2 YDEGEE. Unmatched junction bases numbered 10, after V lost 3 bases and J lost 7 bases. This CDR3 is CASSWTGQGLGEQYF. CDR3 nucleotides: TGTGCCAGCAGCTGGACGGGACAGGGGTTGGGGGAGCAGTACTTC.

This chain uses TRBV6-4 with TRBJ2-1, with a possible D match to TRBD2 (5 bases). The length of the CDR3 is 15 residues. V was clipped by 4 bases and J by 7 bases, with 17 bases between them. CDR1 and CDR2 (germline): MRHNA, SNTAGT. The DNA for the CDR3 is TGTGCCAGCAGTGTGGATGTTCGGGGTTGGAATGAGCAGTTCTTC. It is translated as CASSVDVRGWNEQFF.

The chain carries TRBV7-2 and TRBJ1-4, with D maybe TRBD1 (5 bases). Per the germline V gene, CDR1 is SGHTA and CDR2 is FQGNSA. Trimming took 2 bases from V and 3 from J, leaving 16 bases between them. The CDR3 contains 17 residues. This chain's CDR3 is CASSLSPGRGSNEKLFF. As DNA, the CDR3 is TGTGCCAGCAGCTTATCTCCAGGGAGGGGATCTAATGAAAAACTGTTTTTT.

The chain carries TRBV6-6 and TRBJ1-1; a possible D gene is TRBD1 (6 bases). CDR1 is MNHNY and CDR2 is SVGAGI in the germline V gene (reference sequence). The CDR3 extends over 14 amino acids. Trimming left V 5 bases short and J 1 base short, with 11 bases between. The CDR3 spells CASSNYRANTEAFF. The CDR3 nucleotides read TGTGCCAGCAGTAACTACAGGGCGAACACTGAAGCTTTCTTT.

Only one count was recorded for this clone. The J gene is TRBJ1-1, the V gene TRBV7-6, with 8 bases that match TRBD1. CDR1 and CDR2 (germline): SGHVS, FNYEAQ. V was clipped by 2 bases and J by 6 bases; unmatched bases: 5. The CDR3 totals 14 residues. The CDR3 loop reads CASSLNHRGAEAFF. CDR3 DNA sequence: TGTGCCAGCAGCTTAAATCACAGGGGGGCTGAAGCTTTCTTT.

The V gene is TRBV5-1, the J gene TRBJ2-1; no clear D. Trimming removed 5 bases at V and 4 bases at J, with 16 bases between. Germline lookup yields CDR1 SGHRS and CDR2 YFSETQ. The CDR3 contains 15 residues. The CDR3 loop reads CASRVLVWPYNEQFF. The CDR3 nucleotides are TGCGCCAGCAGGGTTTTGGTTTGGCCATACAATGAGCAGTTCTTC.

This sequence joins TRBV6-6 and TRBJ2-5; 10 bases fit TRBD2. Trimming at V came to 7 bases and at J to 5 bases, leaving 10 bases not matched to a gene. The CDR3 has 15 amino acids. CDR1 is MNHNY and CDR2 is SVGAGI in the germline V gene (reference sequence). CDR3 region: CASIHSGGTWETQYF. The CDR3 region has the DNA TGTGCCAGCATTCATAGCGGGGGGACCTGGGAGACCCAGTACTTC.

This chain joins TRBV4-2 and TRBJ1-1; 9 bases line up with TRBD1. V lost 4 bases to trimming and J lost 7 bases; unmatched junction nucleotides: 13. Germline V gene sequence: CDR1 LGHNA, CDR2 YNFKEQ. The CDR3 totals 16 residues. CDR3 amino acids: CASSREGGTGRLEAFF. CDR3 nucleotide sequence: TGTGCCAGCAGCCGCGAGGGGGGGACAGGGAGACTTGAAGCTTTCTTT.

The chain recombines TRBV2 with TRBJ2-1; 11 bases are shared with TRBD2. The CDR3 is 18 amino acids. V lost 9 bases, J lost 0 bases, and 13 bases stayed unmatched. From germline, CDR1 is SNHLY and CDR2 FYNNEI. The CDR3 region is CASSLAGGPRSSYNEQFF. The CDR3 DNA reads TGTGCCAGTAGCCTAGCGGGAGGCCCCAGAAGCTCCTACAATGAGCAGTTCTTC.

The rearrangement links TRBV5-1 to TRBJ2-3, with 9 bases matching TRBD1. The J segment lost 5 bases and the V segment lost 7 bases, leaving 2 bases of the junction unmatched. This CDR3 region has 12 residues. Germline CDR1 and CDR2: SGHRS and YFSETQ. In DNA form, the CDR3 reads TGCGCCAGCCGGACAGGGGAAGATACGCAGTATTTT. Translated: CASRTGEDTQYF.

This chain joins TRBV7-8 and TRBJ1-1; no reliable D call. Germline V lookup: CDR1 SGHVS, CDR2 FQNEAQ. The CDR3 length is 14 residues. The V gene lost 3 bases and the J gene lost 0 bases, with 8 bases spanning the gap. This CDR3 reads CASSFVTLNTEAFF. As DNA, the CDR3 is TGTGCCAGCAGCTTCGTGACATTGAACACTGAAGCTTTCTTT.

Here the CDR3 DNA reads TGTGCCAGCAGTAGTCGGGCGAACACCGGGGAGCTGTTTTTT. Translated: CASSSRANTGELFF. J is TRBJ2-2 and V is TRBV2, with no clear D. Germline V gene lookup returns CDR1 SNHLY and CDR2 FYNNEI. The CDR3 runs 14 residues. Trimming stripped 5 bases from V and 0 bases from J, with 7 bases between.

The J gene is TRBJ1-6, the V gene TRBV19; D gene ambiguous. The V and J ends lost 3 bases and 0 bases respectively, with 9 bases between them. The CDR3 sequence is 16 residues long. Looked up from germline, CDR1 is LNHDA and CDR2 is SQIVND (reference sequence). The CDR3 region is CASSIVGNSYNSPLHF. The CDR3, as DNA: TGTGCCAGTAGTATCGTCGGTAACTCCTATAATTCACCCCTCCACTTT.